The next 23 T cell receptor beta chains were all read from a single sample in a study. In TCRdb, the RT-PCR reads were re-called with MiXCR into one record per CDR3 protein. The sample lists 650,000 to 800,000 distinct CDR3 sequences, 13% to 15% occurring once. Sequenced sample: memory CD4+ T cells from blood. The receptors were gathered from a female donor in good health, serving as a healthy control.

There are many counts of this clonotype. The chain links TRBV7-3 to TRBJ2-5; 8 bases map to TRBD2. V lost 5 bases to trimming and J lost 1 base; unmatched junction nucleotides: 6. The CDR3 extends over 15 amino acids. Germline CDR1 SGHTA, CDR2 FQGTGA. The CDR3 loop reads CASSASGTSQETQYF. CDR3 DNA: TGTGCCAGCAGCGCCTCCGGGACTAGCCAAGAGACCCAGTACTTC.

This chain joins TRBV6-2 or TRBV6-3 and TRBJ2-3, with D unclear. Germline V CDR1 and CDR2: MNHEY, SVGEGT. This CDR3 has 15 residues. V was cut by 5 bases and J by 3 bases, with 15 bases left in between. CDR3 coding DNA: TGTGCCAGCAGTCCCCCTGGGGTGAGGACAGATACGCAGTATTTT. Protein: CASSPPGVRTDTQYF.

This clonotype has at least ten counts. The chain recombines TRBV11-2 with TRBJ2-7; D possibly matches TRBD1 or TRBD2 (5 bases each). This CDR3 region has 13 residues. Deletions cut 5 bases from V and 3 bases from J, with 11 bases between. The V gene's germline CDR1 is SGHAT and CDR2 FQNNGV. DNA of the CDR3: TGTGCCAGCAGCAGGGACGGGTACTACGAGCAGTACTTC. This codes for CASSRDGYYEQYF.

CDR3 DNA sequence: TGCGCCAGCAGCCCACAGGTGGGGGCTGAAGCTTTCTTT. Protein: CASSPQVGAEAFF. The rearrangement uses TRBV5-1 and TRBJ1-1; D perhaps matches TRBD1 (5 bases). V shed 4 bases and J shed 6 bases, with 13 bases lying between them. The CDR3 has 13 amino acids. Germline V gene data show CDR1 as SGHRS and CDR2 as YFSETQ.

The V and J genes are TRBV28 and TRBJ1-1; D ambiguous. CDR3 length: 15 amino acids. Germline V gene data show CDR1 as MDHEN and CDR2 as SYDVKM. V shed 4 bases and J shed 4 bases, with 16 bases lying between them. The DNA for the CDR3 is TGTGCCAGCAGTTCCCCAAGCACCGTGGGCACTGAAGCTTTCTTT. Its protein product is CASSSPSTVGTEAFF.

This clonotype was detected many times. The genes are TRBV6-2 or TRBV6-3 and TRBJ1-2; 8 positions agree with TRBD1. J lost 2 bases, V lost 2 bases, and 10 bases had no gene match. This CDR3 has 17 residues. The germline gives CDR1 MNHEY, CDR2 SVGEGT. The CDR3 loop reads CASSYPAGTGVNYGYTF. The CDR3 DNA sequence: TGTGCCAGCAGTTACCCGGCCGGGACAGGAGTCAACTATGGCTACACCTTC.

The CDR3 nucleotides read TGCAGTGCTCTCAGGGGCCCCTACAATGAGCAGTTCTTC. It is translated as CSALRGPYNEQFF. The J gene is TRBJ2-1, the V gene TRBV20-1, with D possibly matching TRBD1 (6 bases). V was cut by 5 bases and J by 2 bases, with 10 bases left in between. Germline V gene sequence: CDR1 DFQATT, CDR2 SNEGSKA (reference sequence). This CDR3 is 13 amino acids long.

Regarding this clonotype: This may stem from a read error, because a much larger clone lies one nucleotide away. This chain connects TRBV12-3 or TRBV12-4 to TRBJ1-1, with 9 bases identical to TRBD1. The CDR3 loop spans 15 amino acids. Written as DNA, the CDR3 is TGTGCCAGCAGTCCCAGGACAGGGGCAAGGACTGAAGCTTTGTTT. Translated, it gives CASSPRTGARTEALF.

This clonotype has at least ten counts. V usage is TRBV20-1 and J usage is TRBJ1-5; D ambiguous. From germline, CDR1 is DFQATT and CDR2 SNEGSKA (reference sequence). Trimming pared 0 bases from V and 6 bases from J, leaving 9 bases between. The CDR3 has 13 residues. CDR3 coding DNA: TGCAGTGCTAGAGAGGGAGGTGTTCAGCCCCAGCATTTT. Its protein product is CSAREGGVQPQHF.

This clonotype was counted between two and nine times. The chain uses TRBV6-1 and TRBJ2-7, with D uncertain. V lost 4 bases, J lost 1 base, and 20 bases lay in between. Germline V gene sequence: CDR1 MNHNS, CDR2 SASEGT. The CDR3 runs 17 residues. CDR3 loop: CASSARGGYRGSYEQYF. The CDR3 region has the DNA TGTGCCAGCAGTGCTCGTGGCGGATATAGAGGATCCTACGAGCAGTACTTC.

This clonotype was detected ten times or more. The chain recombines TRBV7-2 with TRBJ2-7, with 8 bases fitting TRBD2. The CDR3 consists of 20 residues. Germline assignment: CDR1 SGHTA and CDR2 FQGNSA. Unmatched junction bases numbered 22, after V lost 5 bases and J lost 1 base. The DNA for the CDR3 is TGTGCCAGCAGCCTAAGGGATTTGGGAAGGCTGACTAGCGCTTCCTACGAGCAGTACTTC. It yields the protein CASSLRDLGRLTSASYEQYF.

This clonotype was picked up many times. The chain employs TRBV15 and TRBJ2-1, with a tentative D call TRBD2 (5 bases). The CDR3 consists of 20 residues. The germline V gene encodes CDR1 LNHNV and CDR2 YYDKDF (reference sequence). Trimming removed 2 bases from V and 3 bases from J, with 26 bases in between. This chain's CDR3 is CATSRPFPWTGSSRYNEQFF. As DNA, the CDR3 is TGTGCCACCAGCAGACCTTTCCCCTGGACGGGGAGTAGTCGCTACAATGAGCAGTTCTTC.

This clonotype was observed many times. The chain carries TRBV20-1 and TRBJ1-6, with D possibly being TRBD1 (6 bases). V was cut by 1 base and J by 9 bases, with 13 bases left in between. This CDR3 is built from 14 residues. Germline V gives CDR1 DFQATT, CDR2 SNEGSKA (reference sequence). In DNA form, the CDR3 reads TGCAGTGCTAGAGGTGCACAGGGAGGTTCACCCCTCCACTTT. Translating it yields CSARGAQGGSPLHF.

The rearrangement links TRBV7-2 to TRBJ2-7, with 10 positions matching TRBD2. J lost 7 bases, V lost 4 bases, and 7 bases had no gene match. The CDR3 is 14 amino acids. Germline V gene sequence: CDR1 SGHTA, CDR2 FQGNSA. The CDR3 here is CASSSAGGLKEQYF. The CDR3 bases are TGTGCCAGCAGCTCAGCGGGAGGGCTAAAAGAGCAGTACTTC.

This clonotype was detected many times. The gene calls are TRBV6-5 and TRBJ2-1; maybe TRBD2 (5 bases). V was cut by 7 bases and J by 4 bases, with 20 bases left in between. CDR1 is MNHEY, CDR2 SVGAGI, per germline. CDR3 size: 16 residues. CDR3 loop: CASTGGRGSKYNEQFF. DNA for the CDR3: TGTGCCAGCACCGGAGGTCGGGGTTCGAAATACAATGAGCAGTTCTTC.

The V call is TRBV5-4, the J call TRBJ2-3, with 8 bases that match TRBD1. The CDR3 sequence is 16 residues long. V gave up 4 bases and J gave up 5 bases; unmatched junction bases: 12. CDR1 and CDR2 (germline): SGHNT, YYREEE (reference sequence). The CDR3 spells CASSGRRGTGLDTQYF. CDR3 nucleotide sequence: TGTGCCAGCAGCGGGAGGCGCGGGACAGGTTTAGATACGCAGTATTTT. Full variable domain (remainder filled in from reference TRBV5-4 and TRBJ2-3): ETGVTQSPTHLIKTRGQQVTLRCSSQSGHNTVSWYQQALGQGPQFIFQYYREEENGRGNFPPRFSGLQFPNYSSELNVNALELDDSALYLCASSGRRGTGLDTQYFGPGTRLTVL.

The CDR3 bases are TGTGCCAGCAGCTCCCGAAGTAGGCCCTACGAGCAGTACTTC. It is translated as CASSSRSRPYEQYF. The chain links TRBV7-3 to TRBJ2-7, with no clear D. V gave up 4 bases and J gave up 2 bases, with 12 bases separating them. The CDR3 is 14 residues long. Germline loops: CDR1 SGHTA, CDR2 FQGTGA.

The V and J genes are TRBV11-2 and TRBJ2-3; D is unclear. Germline V CDR1 and CDR2: SGHAT, FQNNGV. The length of the CDR3 is 13 residues. V was trimmed by 7 bases and J by 1 base, leaving 9 bases between them. Here the CDR3 reads CASTLQRTDTQYF. In DNA, the CDR3 is TGTGCCAGCACCCTTCAACGCACAGATACGCAGTATTTT.

This clonotype was counted many times. The CDR3 region has the DNA TGTGCCAGCAGTTCAGCGCGGGGTAACTCCTACAATGAGCAGTTCTTC. This translates into CASSSARGNSYNEQFF. J is TRBJ2-1 and V is TRBV6-5, with D possibly TRBD2 on 6 matching bases. The CDR3 is 16 residues long. Trimming cost V 4 bases and J 0 bases, with 13 bases left between them. In germline, CDR1 is MNHEY, CDR2 SVGAGI.

The chain carries TRBV20-1 and TRBJ1-2, with a weak D call TRBD1 (6 bases). V dropped 3 bases and J dropped 4 bases, with 15 bases sitting between them. From germline, CDR1 is DFQATT and CDR2 SNEGSKA (reference sequence). The CDR3 sequence is 14 residues long. The CDR3 sequence is CSASNRESRYGYTF. The CDR3 nucleotides are TGCAGTGCTAGCAACAGGGAGAGCCGCTATGGCTACACCTTC.

CDR3 nucleotide sequence: TGCAGCGTTGAGGGAGGGGACACTGAAGCTTTCTTT. Protein: CSVEGGDTEAFF. The rearrangement links TRBV29-1 to TRBJ1-1, with D maybe TRBD1 (5 bases). CDR3 length: 12 amino acids. V lost 3 bases, J lost 3 bases, and 8 bases lay in between. Germline values: CDR1 SQVTM, CDR2 ANQGSEA.

This clonotype appeared many times. The gene calls are TRBV29-1 and TRBJ2-5; possible D gene TRBD2, 6 bases. The germline gives CDR1 SQVTM, CDR2 ANQGSEA. This CDR3 is built from 13 residues. Trimming stripped 3 bases from V and 5 bases from J, with 13 bases between. CDR3 protein: CSVEVGRYETQYF. In DNA form, the CDR3 reads TGCAGCGTTGAGGTGGGGAGGTATGAGACCCAGTACTTC.

Many counts were recorded for this clonotype. V gene TRBV4-1 combines with J gene TRBJ1-3; the D gene is possibly TRBD1 (6 bases). This CDR3 has 17 residues. Trimming cost V 2 bases and J 3 bases, with 17 bases left between them. From germline, CDR1 is MGHRA and CDR2 YSYEKL. As DNA, the CDR3 is TGCGCCAGCAGCCAATCTTTGGGGGGGCACGGTGGAAACACCATATATTTT. It is translated as CASSQSLGGHGGNTIYF.